What follows describes a single T cell receptor (beta chain). Its antigen is not identified. This entry comes from a study of T cells expressing NK-cell markers. Study in general: Sorted CD3+CD56+NKG2C+, CD3+CD56+NKG2C- and CD3+CD56-NKG2C+ T cells supplied TCR beta repertoires.

Study observations and caveats: The CD3+CD56-NKG2C+ fraction was also led by these clonotypes in a handful of donors. It was still unclear whether expanded NKG2C+ T cell clones were HCMV specific.

The cDNA for TCR beta came from 5'RACE template switching with UMIs. TCRdb reprocessed the 5' RACE reads; each CDR3 protein has one entry and no DNA is given. In total, the table holds 450,000 to 600,000 distinct CDR3 sequences. Sequencing input: blood T cells: a sorted CD56 or NKG2C T cell subset, CD4+ or CD8+ T cells, or bulk PBMC T cells (not recorded which). The TCR comes from a man between 18 and 29 years old in good health.

This CDR3 reads CASSPDSGMGTGELFF. The chain carries TRBV4-3 and TRBJ2-2. CDR1 LGHNA and CDR2 YSLEER come from the germline V gene. The CDR3 extends over 16 amino acids.